This T cell receptor beta chain is drawn from a study of cytomegalovirus exposure and HLA in healthy donors. Findings and caveats of the study: TRBV6-2, TRBV6-3 and other indistinguishable V segments were excluded. Across donors, sequencing depth was assumed by presence/absence analyses to be roughly uniform. Common viral pathogens (according to a later analysis) appeared linked to several of the most significant clusters.

Points on this clone: Its specificity is not known.

13 Jbeta primers and 60 Vbeta primers were used for the PCR. Authors' methods: An analysis performed later counted 73 million or so unique TCR beta chains (roughly 9.9 million of them shared). The table came from immunoSEQ multiplex PCR; TCRdb's copy has only in-frame clones and leaves some out. V, J and clone size were drawn from that table, and D and trimming were deduced from the DNA. The sample gives roughly 100,000 clones, 70% to 85% of which show up once; around 10% is in the top ten. The CDR3 totals 14 residues. In germline, CDR1 is SGDLS, CDR2 YYNGEE. V was trimmed by 3 bases and J by 9 bases, leaving 13 bases between them.

The rearrangement joins TRBV9 to TRBJ1-6; TRBD1 might be the D (6 bases). This sequence originates from a human donor in good health. Input material: PBMCs. The CDR3 DNA sequence: TGTGCCAGCAGCGGGGGACAAGGGGTTTCACCCCTCCACTTT. As protein: CASSGGQGVSPLHF.